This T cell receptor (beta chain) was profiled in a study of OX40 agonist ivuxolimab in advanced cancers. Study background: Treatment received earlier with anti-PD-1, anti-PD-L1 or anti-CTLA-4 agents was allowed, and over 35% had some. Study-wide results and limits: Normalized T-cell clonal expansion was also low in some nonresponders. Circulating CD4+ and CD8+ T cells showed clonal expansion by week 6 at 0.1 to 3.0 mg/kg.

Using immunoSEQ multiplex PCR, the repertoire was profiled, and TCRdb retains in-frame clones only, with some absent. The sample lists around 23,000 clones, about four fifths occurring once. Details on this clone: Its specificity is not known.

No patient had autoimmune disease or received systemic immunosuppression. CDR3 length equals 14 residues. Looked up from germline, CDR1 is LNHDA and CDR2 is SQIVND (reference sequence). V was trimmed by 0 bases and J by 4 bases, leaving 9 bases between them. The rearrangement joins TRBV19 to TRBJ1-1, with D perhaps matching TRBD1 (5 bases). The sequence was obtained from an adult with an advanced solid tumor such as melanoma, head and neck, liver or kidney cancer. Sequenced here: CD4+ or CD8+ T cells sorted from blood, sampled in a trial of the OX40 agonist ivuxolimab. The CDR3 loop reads CASSIDPGGTEAFF. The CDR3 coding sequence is TGTGCCAGTAGTATAGATCCGGGGGGCACTGAAGCTTTCTTT.